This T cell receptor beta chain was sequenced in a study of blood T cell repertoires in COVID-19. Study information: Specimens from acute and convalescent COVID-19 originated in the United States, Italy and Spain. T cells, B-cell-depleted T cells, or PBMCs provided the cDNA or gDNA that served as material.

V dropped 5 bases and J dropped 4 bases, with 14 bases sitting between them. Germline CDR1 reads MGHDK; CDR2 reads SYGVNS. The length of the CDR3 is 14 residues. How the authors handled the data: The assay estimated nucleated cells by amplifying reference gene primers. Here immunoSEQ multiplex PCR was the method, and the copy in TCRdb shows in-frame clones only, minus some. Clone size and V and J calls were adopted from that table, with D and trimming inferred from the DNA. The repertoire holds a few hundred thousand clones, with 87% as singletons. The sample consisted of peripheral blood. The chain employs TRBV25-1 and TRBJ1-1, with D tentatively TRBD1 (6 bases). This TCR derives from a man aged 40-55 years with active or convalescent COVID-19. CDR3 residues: CASSHQGRVTEAFF. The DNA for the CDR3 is TGTGCCAGCAGTCATCAGGGGAGGGTCACTGAAGCTTTCTTT.